The subject of this entry is one T cell receptor beta chain. This CDR3 has 16 residues. CDR1 and CDR2 (germline): MNHEY, SMNVEV (reference sequence). Trimming removed 3 bases from V and 8 bases from J, with 19 bases in between. Sequencing used immunoSEQ multiplex PCR; TCRdb keeps in-frame clones, though not all of them. The sample records roughly 410,000 clones, about 90% being singletons. The data are from a study of blood T cell repertoires in COVID-19. This sequence was found in a man aged 40-55 years with acute or convalescent COVID-19. Sequencing was carried out using peripheral blood. This sequence joins TRBV27 and TRBJ1-4; D remains ambiguous. The CDR3 DNA sequence: TGTGCCAGCAGTTTTGGGCCGACGGCCTCGGGGGAAAAACTGTTTTTT. It codes for CASSFGPTASGEKLFF.